Following are 26 T cell receptor beta chains from one sample sequenced in a study of regulatory T cells in long-lasting Graves disease. TCR beta libraries were built with iRepertoire HTBI primers and Arm-PCR of CDR3 regions. A single record per CDR3 protein comes from TCRdb applying MiXCR to the multiplex PCR reads. The table records about 360,000 distinct CDR3 sequences, roughly 15% of them present only once. Stated time point: newly diagnosed GD, antithyroid drugs for less than 3 months. TCR sequences were obtained from RNA taken from PBMCs. These sequences were also reported in another study, on T cells in Graves' hyperthyroidism and ophthalmopathy.

The sequencing used peripheral blood mononuclear cells (PBMCs), collected at new diagnosis, from a patient treated with antithyroid drugs. The origin of the receptors is a woman younger than 35 with Graves disease.

This sequence joins TRBV28 and TRBJ1-1; 8 bases map to TRBD1. Germline CDR1 reads MDHEN; CDR2 reads SYDVKM. V lost 4 bases to trimming and J lost 10 bases; unmatched junction nucleotides: 5. The CDR3 runs to 12 residues. The CDR3 nucleotides are TGTGCCAGCAGTTCGACAGGGGCTGGAGCTTTCTTT. It yields the protein CASSSTGAGAFF.

This clonotype occurred many times. The V call is TRBV27, the J call TRBJ2-7, with D unclear. V gave up 3 bases and J gave up 2 bases, with 17 bases separating them. The germline V gene has CDR1 MNHEY and CDR2 SMNVEV (reference sequence). The CDR3 length is 16 residues. CDR3 DNA: TGTGCCAGCAGTTTTTCTACCCCTCGTTATACCTACGAGCAGTACTTC. Its protein product is CASSFSTPRYTYEQYF.

This clonotype was observed at least ten times. The chain employs TRBV12-3 or TRBV12-4 and TRBJ2-3, with 8 positions matching TRBD2. This CDR3 contains 15 residues. With 3 bases clipped from V and 2 bases from J, the junction kept 4 bases outside the gene matches. The CDR3 spells CASSFGGGTTDTQYF. The DNA of the CDR3 is TGTGCCAGCAGTTTCGGGGGGGGGACCACAGATACGCAGTATTTT.

This clonotype was counted ten times or more. The chain links TRBV3-1 to TRBJ1-5; 8 nucleotides align to TRBD1. From germline, CDR1 is LGHDT and CDR2 YNNKEL (reference sequence). The ends lost 4 bases at V and 6 bases at J; junction bases unmatched: 5. The CDR3 has 14 residues. This CDR3 reads CASSRSGGTQPQHF. The CDR3 DNA sequence: TGTGCCAGCAGCCGCTCAGGGGGCACTCAGCCCCAGCATTTT.

This clonotype has a count of ten or more. The chain employs TRBV10-2 and TRBJ2-3; TRBD2 agrees at 11 bases. There are 14 residues in the CDR3. CDR1 and CDR2 (germline): WSHSY, SAAADI. After removal of 5 bases from V and 5 bases from J, the junction contained 3 bases not matched to a gene. CDR3 protein: CASSRSGGGDTQYF. CDR3 nucleotide sequence: TGCGCCAGCAGTCGTAGCGGGGGGGGAGATACGCAGTATTTT.

With respect to this clonotype: A much larger clone differs from this one at a single base, so this may be a read error. The DNA for the CDR3 is TGTGCCGGCAGCTCGGACGGCTTGGGGCCCTACGAGCAGTACTTC. It translates to CAGSSDGLGPYEQYF. The V and J genes are TRBV28 and TRBJ2-7, with D maybe TRBD1 (5 bases). CDR3 length: 15 amino acids. Per germline, CDR1 MDHEN and CDR2 SYDVKM.

At least ten counts were recorded for this clonotype. The chain employs TRBV20-1 and TRBJ2-7; 11 nucleotides agree with TRBD1. J was trimmed by 0 bases and V by 3 bases; bases with no gene match: 7. The CDR3 spans 16 residues. Germline lookup yields CDR1 DFQATT and CDR2 SNEGSKA (reference sequence). DNA for the CDR3: TGCAGTGCTAGGGCCTCCGGGACAGGGGGCTCCTACGAGCAGTACTTC. Amino acid sequence: CSARASGTGGSYEQYF.

This clonotype has only a few counts. The rearrangement joins TRBV15 to TRBJ1-4; perhaps TRBD1 as D (5 bases). The CDR3 runs 16 residues. Germline-derived CDR1 and CDR2 are LNHNV and YYDKDF (reference sequence). Trimming cost V 5 bases and J 4 bases, with 17 bases left between them. The CDR3 reads CATSSQEDTINEKLFF. The DNA for the CDR3 is TGTGCCACCAGCTCCCAAGAGGACACCATTAATGAAAAACTGTTTTTT.

The rearrangement links TRBV29-1 to TRBJ1-2; D not certain. Trimming cost V 3 bases and J 1 base, with 15 bases left between them. This CDR3 is 15 amino acids long. Germline-derived CDR1 and CDR2 are SQVTM and ANQGSEA. The CDR3 here is CSVDDGRPDNYGYTF. The DNA for the CDR3 is TGCAGCGTTGATGACGGCCGTCCGGATAACTATGGCTACACCTTC. Supplemented by reference TRBV29-1 and TRBJ1-2, the full variable domain reads SAVISQKPSRDICQRGTSLTIQCQVDSQVTMMFWYRQQPGQSLTLIATANQGSEATYESGFVIDKFPISRPNLTFSTLTVSNMSPEDSSIYLCSVDDGRPDNYGYTFGSGTRLTVV.

This clonotype has at least ten counts. The V gene is TRBV27, the J gene TRBJ2-1, with a possible D match to TRBD2 (6 bases). This CDR3 comprises 16 residues. CDR1 MNHEY and CDR2 SMNVEV come from the germline V gene (reference sequence). V was pared by 5 bases and J by 0 bases, with 14 bases between. Here the CDR3 reads CASSPRTISSYNEQFF. CDR3 nucleotides: TGTGCCAGCAGTCCCCGGACTATTAGCTCCTACAATGAGCAGTTCTTC.

The chain is built from TRBV24-1 and TRBJ2-4; 8 bases agree with TRBD2. After removal of 2 bases from V and 15 bases from J, the junction contained 14 bases not matched to a gene. The CDR3 is 15 amino acids. Germline V gene data show CDR1 as KGHDR and CDR2 as SFDVKD. CDR3: CATSDSGGGANLWYF. CDR3 nucleotide sequence: TGTGCCACCAGTGATTCGGGGGGGGGGGCTAATTTATGGTACTTC.

This clonotype appeared a few times. The gene calls are TRBV29-1 and TRBJ2-1; D gene ambiguous. Trimming pared 4 bases from V and 7 bases from J, leaving 5 bases between. Germline CDR1 and CDR2: SQVTM and ANQGSEA. This CDR3 region has 10 residues. The CDR3, as DNA: TGCAGCGTTGCGCTAAATGAGCAGTTCTTC. Translated: CSVALNEQFF.

This clonotype has at least ten counts. The DNA of the CDR3 is TGTGCCAGCAGTCCACTGGGACAGGGAGGCTACACCTTC. Amino acid sequence: CASSPLGQGGYTF. The V gene is TRBV12-3 or TRBV12-4, the J gene TRBJ1-2, with TRBD1 identical over 9 bases. CDR3 size: 13 residues. V was pared by 5 bases and J by 8 bases, with 6 bases of the junction left unmatched.

This clonotype came up many times. V gene TRBV5-1 combines with J gene TRBJ2-5, with a tentative D call TRBD1 (6 bases). Trimming removed 0 bases from V and 5 bases from J, with 14 bases in between. This CDR3 spans 15 amino acids. Germline lookup yields CDR1 SGHRS and CDR2 YFSETQ. The CDR3 here is CASSLGAGAAETQYF. DNA of the CDR3: TGCGCCAGCAGCTTGGGTGCAGGGGCTGCTGAGACCCAGTACTTC.

The rearrangement links TRBV5-6 to TRBJ1-1, with no clear D. Germline V gene lookup returns CDR1 SGHDT and CDR2 YYEEEE. The CDR3 length is 14 residues. The V end was cut by 6 bases, the J end by 1 base, with 13 bases between. The CDR3 DNA sequence: TGTGCCAGCACCGCCCTCCAGGAGAACACTGAAGCTTTCTTT. Amino acid sequence: CASTALQENTEAFF.

This clonotype was picked up many times. The chain is built from TRBV7-6 and TRBJ2-7, with unresolved D. V was clipped by 2 bases and J by 7 bases, with 18 bases between them. The CDR3 totals 15 residues. Germline V gene data show CDR1 as SGHVS and CDR2 as FNYEAQ. DNA for the CDR3: TGTGCCAGCAGCTTATCCCCGCAGCCTCCATTTGAGCAGTACTTC. Encoded protein: CASSLSPQPPFEQYF.

A word on this clonotype: This may come from a read error, since a much larger clone is one base off. The chain carries TRBV5-1 and TRBJ2-2; TRBD2 matches 9 bases. Germline values: CDR1 SGHRS, CDR2 YFSETQ. J lost 0 bases, V lost 4 bases, and 7 bases had no gene match. The CDR3 has 17 amino acids. CDR3 amino acids: CASSATLAGANTGELFF. The CDR3 DNA reads as TGCGCCAGCAGCGCCACATTAGCGGGGGCGAACACCGGGGAGCTGTTTTTT. The full variable domain, rest sourced from reference TRBV5-1 and TRBJ2-2, is KAGVTQTPRYLIKTRGQQVTLSCSPISGHRSVSWYQQTPGQGLQFLFEYFSETQRNKGNFPGRFSGRQFSNSRSEMNVSTLELGDSALYLCASSATLAGANTGELFFGEGSRLTVL.

The CDR3 nucleotides are TGTGCCTGGTCGACGTGGATCGGAAACACCATATATTTT. Translation: CAWSTWIGNTIYF. The chain uses TRBV30 and TRBJ1-3; the D is unclear. Trimming took 5 bases from V and 4 from J, leaving 12 bases between them. The CDR3 runs to 13 residues. CDR1 and CDR2 from the germline V gene are GTSNPN and SVGIG (reference sequence). The variable domain in full, completed from reference TRBV30 and TRBJ1-3, reads SQTIHQWPATLVQPVGSPLSLECTVEGTSNPNLYWYRQAAGRGLQLLFYSVGIGQISSEVPQNLSASRPQDRQFILSSKKLLLSDSGFYLCAWSTWIGNTIYFGEGSWLTVV.

As to this clonotype: One end of the junction is discordant with germline, which a read error may explain. The rearrangement joins TRBV5-1 to TRBJ1-4, with D hard to call. This CDR3 region has 14 residues. Per germline, CDR1 SGHRS and CDR2 YFSETQ. CDR3 protein: CASTPGSGGENLFF. CDR3 DNA sequence: TGCGCCAGCACCCCGGGAAGTGGCGGCGAAAACCTGTTTTTT.

The table lists this clonotype with many counts. The chain carries TRBV27 and TRBJ2-2; perhaps TRBD2 as D (5 bases). Germline CDR1 and CDR2: MNHEY and SMNVEV (reference sequence). V lost 2 bases and J 1 base, leaving 8 bases between the germline ends. The CDR3 is 15 residues long. CDR3 loop: CASSLNGVNTGELFF. The CDR3 region has the DNA TGTGCCAGCAGTTTAAACGGGGTGAACACCGGGGAGCTGTTTTTT.

This clonotype was picked up a small number of times. The chain has TRBV30 and TRBJ2-3; 7 nucleotides match TRBD2. CDR3 length: 13 amino acids. Germline V CDR1 and CDR2: GTSNPN, SVGIG (reference sequence). V lost 5 bases and J lost 2; bases outside the gene matches: 4. The DNA of the CDR3 is TGTGCCTGGGGGGGGGGGACCACAGATACGCAGTATTTT. It is translated as CAWGGGTTDTQYF.

This clonotype was counted at least ten times. The V gene is TRBV18, the J gene TRBJ1-5; weak D call: TRBD1 (5 bases). From germline, CDR1 is KGHSH and CDR2 LQKENI. CDR3 length: 15 residues. Trimming stripped 3 bases from V and 5 bases from J, with 14 bases between. In DNA form, the CDR3 reads TGTGCCAGCTCACCTAAGGGGCAGGGCTATCAGCCCCAGCATTTT. Translation gives CASSPKGQGYQPQHF.

This clonotype was recorded many times. V and J are TRBV20-1 and TRBJ2-5; D may be TRBD1 or TRBD2 (5 bases each). The CDR3 covers 12 residues. The germline V gene has CDR1 DFQATT and CDR2 SNEGSKA (reference sequence). Trimming stripped 1 base from V and 5 bases from J, with 8 bases between. The CDR3 reads CSARGGWETQYF. CDR3 in DNA: TGCAGTGCTAGAGGGGGGTGGGAGACCCAGTACTTC.

V and J are TRBV3-1 and TRBJ1-3; D not certain. Germline loops: CDR1 LGHDT, CDR2 YNNKEL (reference sequence). The CDR3 totals 13 residues. Trimming removed 1 base at V and 4 bases at J, with 5 bases between. The CDR3 reads CASSQGNGNTIYF. The CDR3 DNA reads as TGTGCCAGCAGCCAAGGAAACGGAAACACCATATATTTT.

This clonotype came up a few times. The rearrangement uses TRBV20-1 and TRBJ2-3; 8 nucleotides align to TRBD2. Germline assignment: CDR1 DFQATT and CDR2 SNEGSKA (reference sequence). The CDR3 loop spans 14 amino acids. CDR3 amino acids: CSGGAVASTDTQYF. CDR3 coding DNA: TGCAGCGGGGGGGCGGTGGCTAGCACAGATACGCAGTATTTT.

This chain uses TRBV20-1 with TRBJ1-2, with TRBD1 matching over 7 bases. The CDR3 totals 14 residues. The junction had 9 bases not matched to a gene; V was cut back by 5 bases and J by 3 bases. Germline lookup yields CDR1 DFQATT and CDR2 SNEGSKA (reference sequence). Here the CDR3 reads CSAQVPGGDYGYTF. In DNA form, the CDR3 reads TGCAGTGCTCAAGTGCCAGGGGGGGACTATGGCTACACCTTC.